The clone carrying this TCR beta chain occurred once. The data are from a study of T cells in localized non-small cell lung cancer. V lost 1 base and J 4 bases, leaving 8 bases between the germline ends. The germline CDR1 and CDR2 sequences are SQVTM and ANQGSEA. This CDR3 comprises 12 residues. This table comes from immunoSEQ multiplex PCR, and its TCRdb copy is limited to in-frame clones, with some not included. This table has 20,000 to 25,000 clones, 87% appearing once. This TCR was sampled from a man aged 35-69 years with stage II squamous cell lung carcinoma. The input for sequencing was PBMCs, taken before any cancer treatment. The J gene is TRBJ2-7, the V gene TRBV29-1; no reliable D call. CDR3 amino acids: CSVEVNEYEQYF. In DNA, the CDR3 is TGCAGCGTTGAAGTAAACGAGTACGAGCAGTACTTC.